This TCR beta chain was sequenced for a study of T cell responses to AZD1222 COVID-19 vaccine. Findings and limits, study-wide: Two AZD1222 administrations were followed by greater Spike-specific TCR breadth and depth. Females made up more of the donors, who were largely white British, and clonal diversity may have come out too low. It was only after the peak T cell response that any repertoires were sampled. Nearly half of spike-specific TCRs reportedly target unmutated variant regions.

Germline assignment: CDR1 MGHRA and CDR2 YSYEKL. This CDR3 has 14 residues. The J segment lost 5 bases and the V segment lost 7 bases, leaving 8 bases of the junction unmatched. Concerning this clone itself: The antigen remains unidentified.

Profiling relied on immunoSEQ multiplex PCR, and the TCRdb table lists in-frame clones only, not all of them. The sample consists of roughly 150,000 clones, approximately 91% of them appearing once. Sequenced here: peripheral blood, sampled on day 0 of AZD1222 vaccination. V usage is TRBV4-1 and J usage is TRBJ2-1, with 7 bases lining up with TRBD2. The TCR originated in an adult in good health. The CDR3 loop is CASTGGGVNNEQFF. The CDR3 coding sequence is TGCGCCAGCACGGGGGGAGGGGTTAACAATGAGCAGTTCTTC.